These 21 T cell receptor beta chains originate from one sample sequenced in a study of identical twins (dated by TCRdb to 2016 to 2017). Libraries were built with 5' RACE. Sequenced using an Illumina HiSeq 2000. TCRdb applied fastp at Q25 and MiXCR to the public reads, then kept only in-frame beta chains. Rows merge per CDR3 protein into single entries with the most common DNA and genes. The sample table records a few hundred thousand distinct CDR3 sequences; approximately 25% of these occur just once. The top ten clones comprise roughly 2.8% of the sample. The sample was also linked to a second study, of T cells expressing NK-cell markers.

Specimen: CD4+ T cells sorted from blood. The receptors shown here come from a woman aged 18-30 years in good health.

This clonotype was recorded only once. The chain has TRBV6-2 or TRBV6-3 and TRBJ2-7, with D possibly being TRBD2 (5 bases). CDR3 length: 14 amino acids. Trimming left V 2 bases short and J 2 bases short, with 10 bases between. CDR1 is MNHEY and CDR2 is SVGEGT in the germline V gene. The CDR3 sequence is CASSYVAGTYEQYF. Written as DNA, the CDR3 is TGTGCCAGCAGTTACGTGGCCGGGACCTACGAGCAGTACTTC.

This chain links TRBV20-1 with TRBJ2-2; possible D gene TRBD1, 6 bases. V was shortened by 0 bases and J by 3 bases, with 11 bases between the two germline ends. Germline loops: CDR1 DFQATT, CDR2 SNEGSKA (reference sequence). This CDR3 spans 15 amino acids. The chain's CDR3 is CSARDLRGYTGELFF. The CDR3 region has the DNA TGCAGTGCTAGAGACCTAAGGGGGTACACCGGGGAGCTGTTTTTT.

The chain's CDR3 is CSAISRGVGDTQYF. The DNA of the CDR3 is TGCAGTGCTATATCGCGGGGGGTGGGAGATACGCAGTATTTT. The chain combines TRBV20-1 with TRBJ2-3; 8 bases map to TRBD2. CDR1 and CDR2 from the germline V gene are DFQATT and SNEGSKA (reference sequence). The CDR3 is 14 amino acids. After removal of 4 bases from V and 5 bases from J, the junction contained 8 bases not matched to a gene.

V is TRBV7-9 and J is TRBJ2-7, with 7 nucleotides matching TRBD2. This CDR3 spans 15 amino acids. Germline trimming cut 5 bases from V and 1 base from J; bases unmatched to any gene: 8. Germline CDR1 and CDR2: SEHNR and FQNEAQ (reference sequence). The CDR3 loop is CASSPGWRGSYEQYF. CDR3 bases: TGTGCCAGCAGCCCGGGCTGGCGGGGGTCCTACGAGCAGTACTTC.

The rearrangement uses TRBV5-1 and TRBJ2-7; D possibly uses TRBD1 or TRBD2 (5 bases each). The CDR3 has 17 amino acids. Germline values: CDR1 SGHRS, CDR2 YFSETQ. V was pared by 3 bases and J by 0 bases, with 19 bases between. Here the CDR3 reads CASSWGVHLTSSYEQYF. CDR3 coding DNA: TGCGCCAGCAGCTGGGGCGTGCATCTCACTAGCTCCTACGAGCAGTACTTC.

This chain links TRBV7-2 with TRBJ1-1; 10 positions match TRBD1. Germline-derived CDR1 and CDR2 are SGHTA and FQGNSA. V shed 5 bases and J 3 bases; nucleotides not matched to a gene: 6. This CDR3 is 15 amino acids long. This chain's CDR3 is CASSPMGQGYTEAFF. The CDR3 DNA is TGTGCCAGCAGCCCGATGGGACAGGGGTACACTGAAGCTTTCTTT.

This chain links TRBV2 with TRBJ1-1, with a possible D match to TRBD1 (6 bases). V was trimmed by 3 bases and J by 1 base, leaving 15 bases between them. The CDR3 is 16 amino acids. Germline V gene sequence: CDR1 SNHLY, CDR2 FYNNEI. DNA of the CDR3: TGTGCCAGCAGTGAGGTTCTGGGGGGCGAGAACACTGAAGCTTTCTTT. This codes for CASSEVLGGENTEAFF.

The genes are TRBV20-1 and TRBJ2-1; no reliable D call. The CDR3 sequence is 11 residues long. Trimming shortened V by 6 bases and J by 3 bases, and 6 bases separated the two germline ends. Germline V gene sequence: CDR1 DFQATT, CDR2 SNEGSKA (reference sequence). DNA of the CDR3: TGCAGTGCCAGCAACTACAATGAGCAGTTCTTC. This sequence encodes CSASNYNEQFF.

The CDR3 nucleotides read TGTGCCATCATGTTCGCGGGAGGCAATGAGCAGTTCTTC. Translation: CAIMFAGGNEQFF. The chain employs TRBV10-3 and TRBJ2-1, with TRBD2 matching over 8 bases. The V gene's germline CDR1 is ENHRY and CDR2 SYGVKD. Trimming took 7 bases from V and 6 from J; bases not matched to a gene: 5. The CDR3 extends over 13 amino acids.

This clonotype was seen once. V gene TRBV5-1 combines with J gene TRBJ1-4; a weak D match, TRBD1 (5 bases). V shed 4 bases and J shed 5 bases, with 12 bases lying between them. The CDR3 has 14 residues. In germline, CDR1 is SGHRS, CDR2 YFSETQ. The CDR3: CASSDGTSNEKLFF. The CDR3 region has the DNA TGCGCCAGCAGCGATGGGACCTCAAATGAAAAACTGTTTTTT. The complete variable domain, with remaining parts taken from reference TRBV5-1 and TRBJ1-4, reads KAGVTQTPRYLIKTRGQQVTLSCSPISGHRSVSWYQQTPGQGLQFLFEYFSETQRNKGNFPGRFSGRQFSNSRSEMNVSTLELGDSALYLCASSDGTSNEKLFFGSGTQLSVL.

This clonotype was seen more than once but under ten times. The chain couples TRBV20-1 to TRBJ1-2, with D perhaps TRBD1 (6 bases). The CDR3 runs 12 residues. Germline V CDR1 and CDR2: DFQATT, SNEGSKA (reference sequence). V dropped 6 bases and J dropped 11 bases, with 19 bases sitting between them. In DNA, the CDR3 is TGCAGTGCGGGGGACATTGCCTGGTGGTACACCTTC. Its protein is CSAGDIAWWYTF.

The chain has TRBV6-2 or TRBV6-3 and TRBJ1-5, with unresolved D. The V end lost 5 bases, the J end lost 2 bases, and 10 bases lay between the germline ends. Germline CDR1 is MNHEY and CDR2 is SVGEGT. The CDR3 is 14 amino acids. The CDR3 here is CASSRSSGNQPQHF. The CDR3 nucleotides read TGTGCCAGCAGTCGCTCCTCGGGCAATCAGCCCCAGCATTTT.

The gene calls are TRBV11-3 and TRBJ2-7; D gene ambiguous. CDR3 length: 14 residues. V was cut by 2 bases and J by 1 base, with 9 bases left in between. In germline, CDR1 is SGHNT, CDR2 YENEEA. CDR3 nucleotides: TGTGCCAGCAGCTTATCTTATCGGTCCTACGAGCAGTACTTC. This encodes CASSLSYRSYEQYF.

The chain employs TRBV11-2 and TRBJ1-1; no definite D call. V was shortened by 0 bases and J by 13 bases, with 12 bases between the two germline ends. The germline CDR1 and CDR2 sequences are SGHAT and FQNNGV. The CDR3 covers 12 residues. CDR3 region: CASSLEGRLVFF. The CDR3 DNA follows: TGTGCCAGCAGCTTAGAAGGGAGACTCGTTTTCTTT.

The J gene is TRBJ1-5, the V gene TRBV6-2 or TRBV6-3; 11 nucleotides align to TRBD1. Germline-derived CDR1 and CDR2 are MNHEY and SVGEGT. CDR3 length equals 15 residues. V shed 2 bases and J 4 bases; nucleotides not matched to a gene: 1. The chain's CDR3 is CASSYRDRGNQPQHF. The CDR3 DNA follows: TGTGCCAGCAGTTACAGGGACAGGGGGAATCAGCCCCAGCATTTT.

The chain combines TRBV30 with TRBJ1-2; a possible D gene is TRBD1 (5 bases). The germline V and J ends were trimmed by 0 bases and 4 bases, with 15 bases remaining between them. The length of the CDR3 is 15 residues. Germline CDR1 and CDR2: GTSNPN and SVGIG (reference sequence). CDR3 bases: TGTGCCTGGAGTGTTGGGGCTGCTCTGTTCTATGGCTACACCTTC. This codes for CAWSVGAALFYGYTF.

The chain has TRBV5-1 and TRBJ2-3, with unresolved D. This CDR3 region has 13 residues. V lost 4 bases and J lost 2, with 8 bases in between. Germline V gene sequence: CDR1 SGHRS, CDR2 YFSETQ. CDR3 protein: CASSEQATDTQYF. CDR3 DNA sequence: TGCGCCAGCAGCGAGCAGGCCACAGATACGCAGTATTTT.

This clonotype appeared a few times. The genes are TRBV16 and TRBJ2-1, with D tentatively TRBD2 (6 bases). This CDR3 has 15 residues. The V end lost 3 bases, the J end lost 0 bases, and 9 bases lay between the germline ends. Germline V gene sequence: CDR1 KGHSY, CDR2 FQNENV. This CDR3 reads CASSHLASSYNEQFF. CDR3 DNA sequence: TGTGCCAGCAGCCACCTAGCGTCCTCCTACAATGAGCAGTTCTTC.

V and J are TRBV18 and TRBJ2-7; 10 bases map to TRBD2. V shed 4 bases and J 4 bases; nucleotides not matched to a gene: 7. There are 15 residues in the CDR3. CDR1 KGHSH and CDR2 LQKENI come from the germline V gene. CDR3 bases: TGTGCCAGCTCACACACCCTAGCGGGGGAATACGAGCAGTACTTC. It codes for CASSHTLAGEYEQYF.

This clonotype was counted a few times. CDR3 sequence: CASSLGWDRAYNEQFF. CDR3 nucleotides: TGCGCCAGCAGCTTGGGGTGGGACAGGGCCTACAATGAGCAGTTCTTC. The chain links TRBV5-1 to TRBJ2-1, with 9 bases lining up with TRBD1. Germline V gives CDR1 SGHRS, CDR2 YFSETQ. V dropped 0 bases and J dropped 2; count of bases not matched to a gene: 3. The CDR3 runs 16 residues.

CDR3 coding DNA: TGTGCCAGCAGCTTTTTCGGCCTGGGACTGCATGAAAAACTGTTTTTT. Its protein is CASSFFGLGLHEKLFF. The V and J genes are TRBV7-9 and TRBJ1-4, with D possibly matching TRBD1 (5 bases). V was pared by 3 bases and J by 6 bases, with 17 bases between. CDR1 and CDR2 (germline): SEHNR, FQNEAQ (reference sequence). This CDR3 has 16 amino acids.